Listed below are T cell receptor beta chains from one sample, sequenced in a study of identical twins. Via MiXCR, TCRdb re-called the 5' RACE reads, giving one row per CDR3 protein. The sample shows approximately 890,000 distinct CDR3 sequences, around an eighth of them seen only once. This sample also belongs to another study, concerning yellow fever vaccine responses in identical twins.

Sequenced sample: PBMCs. These receptors all come from a woman aged 18-29 years in good health. The CDR3 runs from the conserved cysteine through the conserved F or W. The order of the fields is D gene, V gene, J gene, clone size, CDR3 protein, CDR3 DNA. The D gene is left open where the match is weak. Only some rows state a clone size, as once, few, many or a class for expanded clones.

TRBD1	TRBV12-3/TRBV12-4	TRBJ2-7	NA	CASTFTMGQGYEQYF	TGTGCCAGCACCTTTACCATGGGACAGGGGTACGAGCAGTACTTC
TRBD2	TRBV3-1	TRBJ2-3	many	CASSHPPGGNTQYF	TGTGCCAGCAGCCACCCCCCGGGAGGGAATACGCAGTATTTT
TRBD1	TRBV10-3	TRBJ1-1	few	CAISLGQGNTEAFF	TGTGCCATCAGTCTGGGACAGGGGAACACTGAAGCTTTCTTT
TRBD1	TRBV29-1	TRBJ1-2	few	CSEGQDGYTF	TGCAGCGAAGGACAGGATGGCTACACCTTC
NA	TRBV29-1	TRBJ2-7	NA	CSVERRNYEQYF	TGCAGCGTGGAGCGGCGAAACTACGAGCAGTACTTC
TRBD1	TRBV27	TRBJ2-4	few	CASSSPGQGLGNIQYF	TGTGCCAGCAGTTCGCCAGGACAGGGGTTGGGAAACATTCAGTACTTC
TRBD2	TRBV29-1	TRBJ2-3	NA	CSVRVAGVGTDTQYF	TGCAGCGTTCGAGTAGCGGGAGTAGGTACAGATACGCAGTATTTT
NA	TRBV3-1	TRBJ2-1	few	CASSQDSWRVDNEQFF	TGTGCCAGCAGCCAAGATAGTTGGCGGGTCGACAATGAGCAGTTCTTC
TRBD1	TRBV4-1	TRBJ2-3	few	CASSQEETGGTDTQYF	TGCGCCAGCAGCCAAGAAGAAACAGGGGGCACAGATACGCAGTATTTT
NA	TRBV27	TRBJ2-2	many	CASSPSWGEVLGELFF	TGTGCCAGCAGTCCGTCCTGGGGGGAAGTTCTCGGGGAGCTGTTTTTT
NA	TRBV7-3	TRBJ2-2	few	CASSSQSTGELFF	TGTGCCAGCAGCTCCCAGTCTACCGGGGAGCTGTTTTTT
TRBD2	TRBV7-8	TRBJ2-7	NA	CASSSSSGTSSYEQYF	TGTGCCAGCAGCTCTTCTAGCGGGACAAGCTCCTACGAGCAGTACTTC
NA	TRBV5-1	TRBJ2-2	NA	CASSLLGRGEKNTGELFF	TGCGCCAGCAGCTTGCTGGGCAGGGGGGAGAAGAACACCGGGGAGCTGTTTTTT
TRBD2	TRBV12-3/TRBV12-4	TRBJ2-1	few	CASSPWRGGKGEQFF	TGTGCCAGCAGTCCCTGGCGGGGGGGAAAGGGTGAGCAGTTCTTC
NA	TRBV19	TRBJ1-6	NA	CASSMDRGSPLHF	TGTGCCAGTAGTATGGACCGGGGCTCACCCCTCCACTTT
NA	TRBV29-1	TRBJ2-3	many	CSLKPGLTDTQYF	TGCAGCTTGAAGCCCGGATTAACAGATACGCAGTATTTT
TRBD1	TRBV5-6	TRBJ1-5	NA	CASSLWAGGQPQHF	TGTGCCAGCAGCTTGTGGGCAGGGGGGCAGCCCCAGCATTTT
NA	TRBV5-1	TRBJ1-2	many	CASSLWTEPYGYTF	TGCGCCAGCAGCCTGTGGACAGAGCCCTATGGCTACACCTTC
NA	TRBV4-1	TRBJ1-1	few	CASSQDDRPTEAFF	TGCGCCAGCAGCCAAGATGACAGGCCCACTGAAGCTTTCTTT
NA	TRBV5-1	TRBJ2-7	NA	CTSSLEAGANLFYEQYF	TGCACCAGCAGCTTGGAAGCTGGGGCCAACCTATTCTACGAGCAGTACTTC
NA	TRBV15	TRBJ2-3	NA	CATSRDWGDTQYF	TGTGCCACCAGCAGAGATTGGGGAGATACGCAGTATTTT
TRBD1	TRBV7-3	TRBJ1-2	few	CASSSPGQGMHGYTF	TGTGCCAGCAGCTCGCCGGGACAGGGTATGCATGGCTACACCTTC
TRBD1	TRBV2	TRBJ1-2	many	CASRAGTGASGYTF	TGTGCCAGCAGGGCCGGGACAGGGGCGAGTGGCTACACCTTC
NA	TRBV29-1	TRBJ1-4	few	CSVEWGGIGLFF	TGCAGCGTTGAATGGGGAGGAATTGGACTGTTTTTT
NA	TRBV28	TRBJ2-5	NA	CASSLSGAVGETQYF	TGTGCCAGCAGTTTATCGGGGGCGGTGGGAGAGACCCAGTACTTC